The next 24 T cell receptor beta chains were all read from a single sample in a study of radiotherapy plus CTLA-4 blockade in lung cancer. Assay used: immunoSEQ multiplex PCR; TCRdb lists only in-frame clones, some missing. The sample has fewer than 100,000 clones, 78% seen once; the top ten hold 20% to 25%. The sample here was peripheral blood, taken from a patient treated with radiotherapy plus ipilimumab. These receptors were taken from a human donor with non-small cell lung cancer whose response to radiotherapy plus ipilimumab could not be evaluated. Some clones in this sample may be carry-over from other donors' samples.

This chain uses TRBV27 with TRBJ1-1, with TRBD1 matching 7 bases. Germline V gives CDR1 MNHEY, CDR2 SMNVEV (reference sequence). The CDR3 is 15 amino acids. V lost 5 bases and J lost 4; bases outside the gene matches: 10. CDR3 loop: CASSPSPGTATEAFF. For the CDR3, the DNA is TGTGCCAGCAGTCCGAGCCCCGGGACAGCCACTGAAGCTTTCTTT.

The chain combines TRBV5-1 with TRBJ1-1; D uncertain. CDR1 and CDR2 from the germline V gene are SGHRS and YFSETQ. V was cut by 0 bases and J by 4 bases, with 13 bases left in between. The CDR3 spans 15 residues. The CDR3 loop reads CASSLDVLGGTEAFF. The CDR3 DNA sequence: TGCGCCAGCAGCTTGGATGTGTTGGGAGGCACTGAAGCTTTCTTT.

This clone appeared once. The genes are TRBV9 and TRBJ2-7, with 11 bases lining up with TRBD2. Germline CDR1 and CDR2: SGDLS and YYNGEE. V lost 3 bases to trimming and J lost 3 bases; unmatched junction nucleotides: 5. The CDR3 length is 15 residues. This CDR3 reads CASSGGTSGLYEQYF. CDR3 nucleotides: TGTGCCAGCAGCGGTGGGACTAGCGGCCTCTACGAGCAGTACTTC.

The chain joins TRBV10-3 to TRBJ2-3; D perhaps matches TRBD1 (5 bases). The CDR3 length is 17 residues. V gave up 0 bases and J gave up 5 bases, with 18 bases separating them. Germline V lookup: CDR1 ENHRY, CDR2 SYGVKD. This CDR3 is CAISESKAGLGRDTQYF. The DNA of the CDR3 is TGTGCCATCAGTGAGTCCAAGGCAGGGCTCGGCAGAGATACGCAGTATTTT.

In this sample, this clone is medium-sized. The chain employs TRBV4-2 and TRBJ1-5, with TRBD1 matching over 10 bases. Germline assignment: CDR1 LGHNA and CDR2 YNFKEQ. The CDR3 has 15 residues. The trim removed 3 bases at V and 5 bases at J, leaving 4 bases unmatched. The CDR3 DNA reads TGTGCCAGCAGCCAGGGACAGGGGATGGATCAGCCCCAGCATTTT. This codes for CASSQGQGMDQPQHF.

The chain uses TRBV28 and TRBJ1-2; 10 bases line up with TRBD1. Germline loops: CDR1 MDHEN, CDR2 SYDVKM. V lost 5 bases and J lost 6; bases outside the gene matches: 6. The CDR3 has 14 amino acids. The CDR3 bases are TGTGCCAGCAGTCACGACAGGGGGCCTGATGGCTACACCTTC. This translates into CASSHDRGPDGYTF.

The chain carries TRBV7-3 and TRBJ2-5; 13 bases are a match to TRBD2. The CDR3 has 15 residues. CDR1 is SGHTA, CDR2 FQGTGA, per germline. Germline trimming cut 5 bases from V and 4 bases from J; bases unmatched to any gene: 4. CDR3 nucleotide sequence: TGTGCCAGCAGCCTCGGACTAGCGGGGGCAGAGACCCAGTACTTC. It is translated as CASSLGLAGAETQYF.

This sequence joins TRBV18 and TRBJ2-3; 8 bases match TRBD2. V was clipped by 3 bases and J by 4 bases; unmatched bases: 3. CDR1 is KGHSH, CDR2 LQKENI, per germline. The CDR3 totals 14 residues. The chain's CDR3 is CASSPRGGPDTQYF. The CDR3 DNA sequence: TGTGCCAGCTCACCGCGCGGGGGGCCAGATACGCAGTATTTT.

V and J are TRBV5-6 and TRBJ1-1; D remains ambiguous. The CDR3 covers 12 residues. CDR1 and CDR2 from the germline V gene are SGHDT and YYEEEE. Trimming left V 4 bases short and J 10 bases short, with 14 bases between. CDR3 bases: TGTGCCAGCAGCGCGAGGATGGTTGGAGCTTTCTTT. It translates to CASSARMVGAFF.

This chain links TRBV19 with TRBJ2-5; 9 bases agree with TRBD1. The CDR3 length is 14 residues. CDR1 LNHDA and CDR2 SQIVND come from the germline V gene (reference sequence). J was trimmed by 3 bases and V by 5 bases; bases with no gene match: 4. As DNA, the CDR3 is TGTGCCAGTAGTCCTTGGACAGGGGAAGAGACCCAGTACTTC. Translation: CASSPWTGEETQYF.

This CDR3 reads CSVEDSAYEQYF. The CDR3 DNA follows: TGCAGCGTTGAGGACAGTGCCTACGAGCAGTACTTC. The chain couples TRBV29-1 to TRBJ2-7; D perhaps matches TRBD1 (6 bases). The CDR3 runs to 12 residues. Germline CDR1 reads SQVTM; CDR2 reads ANQGSEA. The V end was cut by 3 bases, the J end by 2 bases, with 8 bases between.

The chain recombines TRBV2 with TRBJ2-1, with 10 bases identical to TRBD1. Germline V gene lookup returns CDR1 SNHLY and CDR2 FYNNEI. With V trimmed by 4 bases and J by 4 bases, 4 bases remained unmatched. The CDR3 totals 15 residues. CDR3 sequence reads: CASSGQGAIYNEQFF. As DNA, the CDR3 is TGTGCCAGCAGTGGACAGGGGGCAATTTACAATGAGCAGTTCTTC.

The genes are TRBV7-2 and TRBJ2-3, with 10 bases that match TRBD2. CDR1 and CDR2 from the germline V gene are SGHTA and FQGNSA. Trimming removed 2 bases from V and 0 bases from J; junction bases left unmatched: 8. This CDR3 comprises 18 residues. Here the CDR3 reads CASSLYPGLAASTDTQYF. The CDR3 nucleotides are TGTGCCAGCAGCTTATATCCCGGACTAGCGGCTAGCACAGATACGCAGTATTTT. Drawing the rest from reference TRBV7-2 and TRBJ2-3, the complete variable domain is GAGVSQSPSNKVTEKGKDVELRCDPISGHTALYWYRQSLGQGLEFLIYFQGNSAPDKSGLPSDRFSAERTGGSVSTLTIQRTQQEDSAVYLCASSLYPGLAASTDTQYFGPGTRLTVL.

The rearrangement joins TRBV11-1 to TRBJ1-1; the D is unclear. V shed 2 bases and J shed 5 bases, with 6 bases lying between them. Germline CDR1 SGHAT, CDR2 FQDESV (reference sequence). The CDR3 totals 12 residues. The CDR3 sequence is CASSLHQTEAFF. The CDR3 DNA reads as TGTGCCAGCAGCTTACACCAGACTGAAGCTTTCTTT.

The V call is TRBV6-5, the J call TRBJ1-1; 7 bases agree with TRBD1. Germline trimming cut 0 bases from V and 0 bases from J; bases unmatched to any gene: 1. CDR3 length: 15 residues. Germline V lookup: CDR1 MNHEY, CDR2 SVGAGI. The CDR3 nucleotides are TGTGCCAGCAGTTACTCGGGGACAGTGAACACTGAAGCTTTCTTT. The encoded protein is CASSYSGTVNTEAFF.

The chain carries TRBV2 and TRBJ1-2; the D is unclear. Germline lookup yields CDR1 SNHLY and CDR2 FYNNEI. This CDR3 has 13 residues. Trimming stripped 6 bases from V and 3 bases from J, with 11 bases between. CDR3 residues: CASRVPGDYGYTF. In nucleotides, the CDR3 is TGTGCCAGCAGAGTACCAGGCGACTATGGCTACACCTTC.

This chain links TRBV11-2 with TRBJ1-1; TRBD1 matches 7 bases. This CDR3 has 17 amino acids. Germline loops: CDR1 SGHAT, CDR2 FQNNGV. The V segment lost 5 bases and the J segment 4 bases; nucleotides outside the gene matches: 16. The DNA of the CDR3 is TGTGCCAGCAGCCAGATCGCAGGGGGGTGGGTTGCCACTGAAGCTTTCTTT. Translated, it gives CASSQIAGGWVATEAFF.

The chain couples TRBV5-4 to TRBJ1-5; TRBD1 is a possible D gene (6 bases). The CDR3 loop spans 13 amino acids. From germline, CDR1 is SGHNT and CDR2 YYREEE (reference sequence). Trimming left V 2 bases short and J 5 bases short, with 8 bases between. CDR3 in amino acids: CASSFNRDQPQHF. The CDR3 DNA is TGTGCCAGCAGCTTCAACAGGGATCAGCCCCAGCATTTT.

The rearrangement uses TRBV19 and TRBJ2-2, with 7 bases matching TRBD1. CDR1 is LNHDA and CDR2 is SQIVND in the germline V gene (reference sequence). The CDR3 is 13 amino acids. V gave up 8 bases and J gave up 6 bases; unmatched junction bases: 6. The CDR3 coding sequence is TGTGCCAGTTACCGAGGGGGCTCCGGGGAGCTGTTTTTT. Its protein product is CASYRGGSGELFF.

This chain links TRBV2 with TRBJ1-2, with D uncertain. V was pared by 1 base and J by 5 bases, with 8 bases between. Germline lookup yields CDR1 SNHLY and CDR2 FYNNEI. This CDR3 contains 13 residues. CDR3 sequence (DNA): TGTGCCAGCAGTGAAGGACAAGCATATGGCTACACCTTC. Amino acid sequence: CASSEGQAYGYTF.

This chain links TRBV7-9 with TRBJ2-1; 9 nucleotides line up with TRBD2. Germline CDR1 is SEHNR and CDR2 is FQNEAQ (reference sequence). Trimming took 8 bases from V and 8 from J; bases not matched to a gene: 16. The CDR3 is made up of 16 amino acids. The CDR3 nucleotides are TGTGCCAGCGACCATGCCGGGACTAGCTATCTCTATGAGCAGTTCTTC. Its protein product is CASDHAGTSYLYEQFF. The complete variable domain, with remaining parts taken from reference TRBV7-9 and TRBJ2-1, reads DTGVSQNPRHKITKRGQNVTFRCDPISEHNRLYWYRQTLGQGPEFLTYFQNEAQLEKSRLLSDRFSAERPKGSFSTLEIQRTEQGDSAMYLCASDHAGTSYLYEQFFGPGTRLTVL.

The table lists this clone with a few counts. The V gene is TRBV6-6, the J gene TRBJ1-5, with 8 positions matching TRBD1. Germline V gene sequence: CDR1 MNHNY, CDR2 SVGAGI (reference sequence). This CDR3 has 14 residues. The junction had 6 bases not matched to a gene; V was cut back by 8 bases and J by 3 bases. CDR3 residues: CASRGQEYNQPQHF. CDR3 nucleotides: TGTGCCAGCCGGGGACAGGAGTACAATCAGCCCCAGCATTTT.

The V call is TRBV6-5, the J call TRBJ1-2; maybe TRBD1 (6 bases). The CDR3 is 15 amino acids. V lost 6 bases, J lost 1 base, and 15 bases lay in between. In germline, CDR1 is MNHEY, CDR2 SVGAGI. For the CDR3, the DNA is TGTGCCAGCAGGCAGGGGCCGACACTTAACTATGGCTACACCTTC. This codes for CASRQGPTLNYGYTF.

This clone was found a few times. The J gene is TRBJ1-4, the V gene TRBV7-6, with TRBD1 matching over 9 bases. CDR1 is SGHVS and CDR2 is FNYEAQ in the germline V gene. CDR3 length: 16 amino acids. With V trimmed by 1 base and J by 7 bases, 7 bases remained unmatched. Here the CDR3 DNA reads TGTGCCAGCAGCTTAGGCTTGGGGACAGGGAGTGAAAAACTGTTTTTT. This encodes CASSLGLGTGSEKLFF. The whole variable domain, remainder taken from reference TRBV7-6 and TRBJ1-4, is GAGVSQSPRYKVTKRGQDVALRCDPISGHVSLYWYRQALGQGPEFLTYFNYEAQQDKSGLPNDRFSAERPEGSISTLTIQRTEQRDSAMYRCASSLGLGTGSEKLFFGSGTQLSVL.